The 2 T cell receptor beta chains presented below share a single source sample, sequenced in a study of T cell responses to AZD1222 COVID-19 vaccine. Sequencing was performed with immunoSEQ multiplex PCR; in TCRdb, only in-frame clones are kept and a portion is missing. The data show 55,000 to 70,000 clones, about 90% seen once. The source was peripheral blood, collected on day 0 of AZD1222 vaccination. These receptors originate from an adult in good health.

The chain has TRBV14 and TRBJ2-7; D remains ambiguous. The V gene's germline CDR1 is SGHDN and CDR2 FVKESK. The V gene lost 6 bases and the J gene lost 5 bases, with 8 bases spanning the gap. The length of the CDR3 is 11 residues. The CDR3 spells CASSIADEQYF. The CDR3 DNA follows: TGTGCCAGCAGTATCGCTGACGAGCAGTACTTC. Combining the CDR3 with reference TRBV14 and TRBJ2-7 gives the whole variable domain EAGVTQFPSHSVIEKGQTVTLRCDPISGHDNLYWYRRVMGKEIKFLLHFVKESKQDESGMPNNRFLAERTGGTYSTLKVQPAELEDSGVYFCASSIADEQYFGPGTRLTVT.

The chain recombines TRBV7-9 with TRBJ2-1; TRBD2 agrees at 8 bases. Per germline, CDR1 SEHNR and CDR2 FQNEAQ (reference sequence). Unmatched junction bases numbered 18, after V lost 6 bases and J lost 2 bases. CDR3 length equals 19 residues. Here the CDR3 DNA reads TGTGCCAGCAGACCATATCGGTCGAATGCGGGAGGCGCCTACAATGAGCAGTTCTTC. This sequence encodes CASRPYRSNAGGAYNEQFF.